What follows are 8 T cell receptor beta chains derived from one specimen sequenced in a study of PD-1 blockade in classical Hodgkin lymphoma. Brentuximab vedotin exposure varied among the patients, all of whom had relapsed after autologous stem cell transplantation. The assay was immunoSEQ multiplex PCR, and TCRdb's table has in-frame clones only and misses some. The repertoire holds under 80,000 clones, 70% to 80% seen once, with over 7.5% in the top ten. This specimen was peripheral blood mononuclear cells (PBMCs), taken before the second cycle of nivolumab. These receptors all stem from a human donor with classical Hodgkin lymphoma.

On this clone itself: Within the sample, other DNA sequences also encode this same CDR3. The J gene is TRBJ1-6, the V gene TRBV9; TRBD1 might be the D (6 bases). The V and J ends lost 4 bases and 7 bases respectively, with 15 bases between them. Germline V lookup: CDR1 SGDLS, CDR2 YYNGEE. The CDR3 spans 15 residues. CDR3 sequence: CASSPRSQGNSPLHF. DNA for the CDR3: TGTGCCAGCAGCCCGCGATCTCAGGGGAATTCACCCCTCCACTTT.

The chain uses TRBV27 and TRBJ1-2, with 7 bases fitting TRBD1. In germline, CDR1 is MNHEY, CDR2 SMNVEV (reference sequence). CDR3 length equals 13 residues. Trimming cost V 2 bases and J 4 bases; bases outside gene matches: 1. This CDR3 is CASSLGQAYGYTF. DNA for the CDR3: TGTGCCAGCAGTTTAGGACAGGCCTATGGCTACACCTTC.

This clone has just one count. The CDR3 region has the DNA TGTGCCAGCAGATTCACAGAACGGAACACTGAAGCTTTCTTT. Translation: CASRFTERNTEAFF. V and J are TRBV28 and TRBJ1-1; D unclear. V was trimmed by 6 bases and J by 1 base, leaving 12 bases between them. The CDR3 loop spans 14 amino acids. Per germline, CDR1 MDHEN and CDR2 SYDVKM.

The CDR3 loop reads CASSPTGQGMTEAFF. The DNA of the CDR3 is TGTGCCAGCAGCCCGACCGGACAGGGGATGACTGAAGCTTTCTTT. The V gene is TRBV11-3, the J gene TRBJ1-1; TRBD1 matches at 9 bases. The germline V gene has CDR1 SGHNT and CDR2 YENEEA. The length of the CDR3 is 15 residues. J gave up 5 bases and V 5 bases, and 9 bases lay outside the gene matches. The variable domain in full, with the rest retrieved from reference TRBV11-3 and TRBJ1-1, is EAGVVQSPRYKIIEKKQPVAFWCNPISGHNTLYWYLQNLGQGPELLIRYENEEAVDDSQLPKDRFSAERLKGVDSTLKIQPAELGDSAVYLCASSPTGQGMTEAFFGQGTRLTVV.

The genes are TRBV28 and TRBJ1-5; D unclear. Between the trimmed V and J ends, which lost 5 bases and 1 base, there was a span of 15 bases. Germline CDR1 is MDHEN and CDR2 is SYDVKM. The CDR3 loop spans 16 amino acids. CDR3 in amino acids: CASSPLGAKSNQPQHF. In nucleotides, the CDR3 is TGTGCCAGCAGTCCACTCGGAGCCAAGAGCAATCAGCCCCAGCATTTT.

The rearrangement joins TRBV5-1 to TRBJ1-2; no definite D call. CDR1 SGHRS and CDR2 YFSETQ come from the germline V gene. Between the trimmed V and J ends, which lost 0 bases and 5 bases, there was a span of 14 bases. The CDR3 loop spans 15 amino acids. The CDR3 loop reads CASSLGIDIWYGYTF. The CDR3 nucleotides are TGCGCCAGCAGCTTGGGAATCGACATCTGGTATGGCTACACCTTC.

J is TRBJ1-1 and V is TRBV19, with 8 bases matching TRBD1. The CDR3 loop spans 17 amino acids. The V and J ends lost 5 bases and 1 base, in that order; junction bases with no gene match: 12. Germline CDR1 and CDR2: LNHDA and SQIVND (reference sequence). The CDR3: CASSLRTLGTGNTEAFF. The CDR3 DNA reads TGTGCCAGTAGTCTCCGGACCCTGGGGACAGGGAACACTGAAGCTTTCTTT. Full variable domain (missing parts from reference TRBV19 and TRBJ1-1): DGGITQSPKYLFRKEGQNVTLSCEQNLNHDAMYWYRQDPGQGLRLIYYSQIVNDFQKGDIAEGYSVSREKKESFPLTVTSAQKNPTAFYLCASSLRTLGTGNTEAFFGQGTRLTVV.

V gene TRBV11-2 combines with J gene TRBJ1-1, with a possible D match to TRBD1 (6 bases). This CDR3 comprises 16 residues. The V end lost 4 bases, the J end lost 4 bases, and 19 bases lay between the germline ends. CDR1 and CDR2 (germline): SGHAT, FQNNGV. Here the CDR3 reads CASSSPGRDMGTEAFF. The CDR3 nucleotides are TGTGCCAGCAGCTCGCCAGGGAGGGACATGGGCACTGAAGCTTTCTTT.